This TCR beta chain was documented in a study of blood T cells in healthy people across ages. Broader study findings: It was held that diversity estimates obtained from one million T cells represented underestimates.

A second PCR of roughly 7 to 11 cycles used a sample-barcoded 5' primer and a J-beta primer mix. A template-switch adaptor with 12 random nucleotides tagged each cDNA molecule. Each CDR3 protein is one row after TCRdb ran MiXCR on the 5' RACE reads. The data hold 1.5 million to 1.9 million distinct CDR3 sequences, with roughly two fifths observed a single time. Germline CDR1 reads DFQATT; CDR2 reads SNEGSKA (reference sequence). The CDR3 runs to 15 residues. Trimming removed 0 bases at V and 2 bases at J, with 14 bases between. Points on this clonotype: The antigen remains undetermined.

This clonotype originated in a woman between 18 and 29 years old in good health. This chain links TRBV20-1 with TRBJ2-7; a weak D match, TRBD2 (5 bases). Source material: blood. The CDR3 bases are TGCAGTGCTAGAGATAGTCCGGGATTGGCCTACGAGCAGTACTTC. Protein sequence: CSARDSPGLAYEQYF.